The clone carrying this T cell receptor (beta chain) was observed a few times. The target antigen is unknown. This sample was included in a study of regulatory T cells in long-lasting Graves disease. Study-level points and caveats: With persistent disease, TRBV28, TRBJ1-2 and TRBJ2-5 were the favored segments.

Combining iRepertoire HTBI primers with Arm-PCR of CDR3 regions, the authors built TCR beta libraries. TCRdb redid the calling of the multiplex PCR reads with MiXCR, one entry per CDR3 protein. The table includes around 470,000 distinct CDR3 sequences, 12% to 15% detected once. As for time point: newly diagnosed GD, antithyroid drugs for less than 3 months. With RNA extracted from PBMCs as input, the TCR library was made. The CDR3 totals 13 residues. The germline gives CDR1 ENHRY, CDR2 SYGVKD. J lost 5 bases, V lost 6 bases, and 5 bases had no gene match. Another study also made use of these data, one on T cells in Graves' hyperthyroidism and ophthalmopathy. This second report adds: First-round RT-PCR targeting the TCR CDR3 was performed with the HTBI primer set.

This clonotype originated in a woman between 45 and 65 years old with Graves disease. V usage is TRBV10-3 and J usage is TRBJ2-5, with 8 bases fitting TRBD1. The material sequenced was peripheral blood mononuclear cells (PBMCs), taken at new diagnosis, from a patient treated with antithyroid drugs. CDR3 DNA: TGTGCCATCAGGCAGGGGGCGGGGGAGACCCAGTACTTC. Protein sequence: CAIRQGAGETQYF.